This TCR beta chain was sequenced in a study of vaccination and CD4 T cells after COVID-19. Study results and caveats: Only post-vaccination samples contained a median approximately 84% of the reactive clones in convalescent patients.

Treatment defined: approximately nine-day PBMC culture with coronavirus spike peptide pools or control peptides (ViraFEST assay). The germline V gene encodes CDR1 SGHNT and CDR2 YENEEA. The CDR3 contains 13 residues. The V end lost 3 bases, the J end lost 7 bases, and 12 bases lay between the germline ends. The Oncomine TCR Beta short-read assay generated sequence data from the DNA of cultured CD4+ T cells. TCRdb analysed the PCR reads with MiXCR anew, one entry per CDR3 protein. Found here are some 17,000 distinct CDR3 sequences, about 61% of them singletons; the top ten hold about 9.9%. Turning to this clonotype: Its target is not known.

This TCR derives from a human donor who had recovered from COVID-19. V and J are TRBV11-3 and TRBJ1-2; tentatively, D is TRBD1 (6 bases). Input material: CD4+ T cells from blood, cultured in vitro. The CDR3 DNA is TGTGCCAGCAGCTTCACGGGGGCGATTGGCTACACCTTC. This gives the protein CASSFTGAIGYTF.